This T cell receptor (beta chain) was sequenced for a study of T cells after yellow fever vaccination (dated by TCRdb to between 2018 and 2021). With regard to the full study: Libraries from fractions with low cell numbers were prepared with the SMART-Seq v4 Ultra Low Input RNA kit. To follow T-cell clones before and after primary and booster YFV17D yellow fever vaccination, bulk TCR alpha and beta repertoires were sequenced over time. Two healthy male donors made up the cohort, one aged 18 to 30 years and the other aged 30 to 39 years. Blood was drawn at multiple timepoints before and after primary and secondary immunization, with bulk PBMC replicates and cell subsets isolated. General findings and caveats noted by the study authors: Only a couple of donors were included in the study, so the extent to which the findings can be generalized is limited. Because abundant contaminating clonotypes from the bulk population could be contained in FACS-sorted repertoires, computational filtering was required. After the booster, most clones that had expanded after primary vaccination were detected again (around 95% of CD4 and around 88% of CD8), suggesting broad maintenance of memory. A small share of clonotypes occurred in both CD4 and CD8 compartments, likely arising from convergent recombination. Compared with the primary T-cell response, the secondary T-cell response was weaker but faster, peaking on day 5 rather than day 15.

The CDR3 spans 16 residues, from the cysteine through the phenylalanine. Here the CDR3 DNA is all that survives: 48 bases in frame from base 1. Trimming takes 4 bases off V and 2 bases off J; junction bases not matched to a gene: 6. The CDR1 and CDR2 encoded by the germline V gene (reference sequence) are SGHNT and YYREEE. TCR cDNA was synthesized by 5'RACE template switching, through which a universal primer site and unique molecular identifiers were introduced. cDNA synthesis was primed from both the TCR alpha and TCR beta constant segments. Library amplification used two PCR steps, and the second PCR step added sample barcodes and sequencing adapters. Sequencing of the libraries was done on either Illumina HiSeq 2500 (2x100 bp) or NovaSeq (2x150 bp). On the study's bioinformatics: MIGEC handled demultiplexing of reads and collapsing into UMI consensus sequences, while MiXCR performed V(D)J alignment. Clonotypes responding to the vaccine were identified with edgeR on replicate PBMC samples, with the criteria of FDR below 0.01 and a log2 fold change above 5 up to day 15. CD4 or CD8 identity was assigned to each bulk clonotype according to whether the clonotype was present at higher abundance in the sequenced CD4 repertoire or the sequenced CD8 repertoire. The raw public reads went through TCRdb reprocessing: fastp at Q25, MiXCR clone calling, in-frame beta chains kept. Merged by CDR3 protein, the rows form single entries marked with the most common genes and DNA. It is TCRdb's table, rather than the study itself, that gives the V and J calls and clone size. The sample table shows 350,000 or so distinct CDR3 sequences, and roughly 8.6% are seen once. Approximately 16% of the sample is in the top ten clones.

This clonotype has more than one count but fewer than ten. Its antigen is currently not known. One base away there is no much larger clone; base qualities are not given. What this sample's treatment or condition label stands for: live attenuated yellow fever vaccine strain. At every blood-draw timepoint, two biological replicates of bulk PBMCs were collected. A standard Ficoll-Paque protocol was used to isolate PBMCs from peripheral blood. TriZol was used to extract RNA from bulk PBMCs, from CD4 and CD8 fractions, and from dextramer-positive and dextramer-negative fractions. The sequence links TRBV5-4 to TRBJ2-3, with 11 middle bases fitting TRBD2. This sequence was found in a man younger than 30 who received the YFV17D yellow fever vaccine. Here the sequenced sample was PBMCs, taken 35 to 50 days after the first yellow fever vaccination. The nucleotide sequence reads as follows: TGTGCCAGCAGCCGGGGGACTAGCGGATACACAGATACGCAGTATTTT. Translated, this gives CASSRGTSGYTDTQYF. Supplemented by the reference TRBV5-4 and TRBJ2-3 proteins around the CDR3, the complete variable domain is ETGVTQSPTHLIKTRGQQVTLRCSSQSGHNTVSWYQQALGQGPQFIFQYYREEENGRGNFPPRFSGLQFPNYSSELNVNALELDDSALYLCASSRGTSGYTDTQYFGPGTRLTVL.